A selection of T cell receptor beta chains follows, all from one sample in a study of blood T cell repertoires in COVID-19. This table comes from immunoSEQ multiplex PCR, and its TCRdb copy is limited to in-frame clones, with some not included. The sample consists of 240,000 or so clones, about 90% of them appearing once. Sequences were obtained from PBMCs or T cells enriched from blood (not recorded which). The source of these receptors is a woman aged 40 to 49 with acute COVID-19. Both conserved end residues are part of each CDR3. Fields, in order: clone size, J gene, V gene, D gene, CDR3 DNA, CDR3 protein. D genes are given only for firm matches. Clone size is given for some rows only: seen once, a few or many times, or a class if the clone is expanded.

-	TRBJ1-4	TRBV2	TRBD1	TGTGCCAGCAGTGGCCGGGGACAGGGGGCCTCGCTTTTGGAAAAACTGTTTTTT	CASSGRGQGASLLEKLFF
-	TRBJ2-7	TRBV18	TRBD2	TGTGCCAGCTCACCGGCCCTAAGGACTAGCGGGAGGCACGAGCAGTACTTC	CASSPALRTSGRHEQYF
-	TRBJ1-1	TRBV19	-	TGTGCCAGTAGTATTCTAGGGGCCACTGAAGCTTTCTTT	CASSILGATEAFF
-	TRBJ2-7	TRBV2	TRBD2	TGTGCCAGCAGTCTAGCGGGAGGGAGCTCCTACGAGCAGTACTTC	CASSLAGGSSYEQYF
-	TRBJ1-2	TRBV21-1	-	TGTGCCAGCAGCAAAGGGGACAGGGGCTATGGCTACACCTTC	CASSKGDRGYGYTF
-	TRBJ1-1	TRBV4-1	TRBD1	TGCGCCAGCAGCCCCCTTGGGACAGGGGGTTCTTTCTTT	CASSPLGTGGSFF
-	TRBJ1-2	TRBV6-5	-	TGTGCCAGCAGTACGACTCCAGCTAACTATGGCTACACCTTC	CASSTTPANYGYTF
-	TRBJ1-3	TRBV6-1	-	TGTGCCAGCAGTGAAGTGGGGGCGAACACCATATATTTT	CASSEVGANTIYF
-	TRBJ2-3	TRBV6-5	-	TGTGCCAGCAGTTACAGCGGACCGAACAACGCAGATACGCAGTATTTT	CASSYSGPNNADTQYF
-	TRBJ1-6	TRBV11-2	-	TGTGCCAGCAGCGGACGCCGGGGGAATTCACCCCTCCACTTT	CASSGRRGNSPLHF
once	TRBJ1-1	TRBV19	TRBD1	TGTGCCAGTAGTGCAGGGACAGGGGAACTCCCTGAAGCTTTCTTT	CASSAGTGELPEAFF
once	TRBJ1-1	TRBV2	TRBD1	TGTGCCAGCAGTCAGACAGGGGAAGCTTTCTTT	CASSQTGEAFF
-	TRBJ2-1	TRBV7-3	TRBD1	TGTGCCAGCAGCTTAAAGGAAAGACAGGGGGCCTACAATGAGCAGTTCTTC	CASSLKERQGAYNEQFF
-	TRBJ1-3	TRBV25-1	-	TGTGCCAGCACCCCCCCCTCCTCTGGAAACACCATATATTTT	CASTPPSSGNTIYF
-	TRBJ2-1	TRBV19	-	TGTGCCAGTAGTGGGCAGGGAACCTACAATGAGCAGTTCTTC	CASSGQGTYNEQFF
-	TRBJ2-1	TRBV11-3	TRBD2	TGTGCCAGCAGCTCGTCGACTAGCGGTGCCTACAATGAGCAGTTCTTC	CASSSSTSGAYNEQFF
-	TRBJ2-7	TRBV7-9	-	TGTGCCAGCAGCAGACTTCTTGACGAGCAGTACTTC	CASSRLLDEQYF